The clone carrying this T cell receptor beta chain came up a few times. The antigen remains undetermined. Next came a second PCR, run for 7 to 11 cycles, which used a sample-barcoded 5' primer along with a J-beta primer mix. From the 5' RACE reads, TCRdb called clonotypes with MiXCR, one entry per CDR3 protein. This table holds about 760,000 distinct CDR3 sequences, roughly 25% found once. This specimen comes from a study of blood T cells in healthy people across ages. Findings and caveats of the study: A conclusive naive versus antigen-experienced comparison was prevented by the unsorted PBMCs.

With 1 base removed from V and 0 bases from J, the gap between germline ends came to 7 bases. Germline V gives CDR1 SGHDN, CDR2 FVKESK. The CDR3 has 15 residues. The same sample was also used in a study of T cells of mothers and their children. This second report adds: RNA was extracted, and all of it went into cDNA synthesis at around 1.4 ug per 15 ul. Related mother-child pairs shared slightly more overlap than unrelated pairs, but the difference was non-significant.

Sequenced: blood. This sequence originates from a boy aged 10-17 years in good health. The V call is TRBV14, the J call TRBJ1-3, with D uncertain. CDR3 residues: CASSQGSVSGNTIYF. CDR3 in DNA: TGTGCCAGCAGCCAAGGATCGGTCTCTGGAAACACCATATATTTT.